A selection of T cell receptor beta chains follows, all from one sample in a study of blood T cell repertoires in COVID-19. Clones were read by immunoSEQ multiplex PCR, and TCRdb kept only the in-frame ones, dropping some. This sample yields a few hundred thousand clones, of which 80% to 90% are seen a single time; roughly 10% belongs to the top ten. Sequenced: peripheral blood. The receptors come from an elderly woman with acute or convalescent COVID-19. Each CDR3 is given with its conserved first and last residue. D genes are given only for firm matches. Size values are once, few and many counts, or a class for expanded clones, and some rows have none.

size,J,V,D,DNA,CDR3
.,TRBJ2-1,TRBV5-6,.,TGTGCCAGCCAAGAACCCGGCTCCTACAATGAGCAGTTCTTC,CASQEPGSYNEQFF
.,TRBJ1-4,TRBV20-1,TRBD1,TGCAGTGCTATTTACAGGGGGAAGCTGTTTTTT,CSAIYRGKLFF
.,TRBJ1-1,TRBV19,TRBD1,TGTGCCAGTAGTTCAGACCACAGGGGAGACACTGAAGCTTTCTTT,CASSSDHRGDTEAFF
.,TRBJ2-7,TRBV28,.,TGTGCCAGCAGTTTGGCACAGGACTACGAGCAGTACTTC,CASSLAQDYEQYF
.,TRBJ2-2,TRBV6-4,.,TGTGCCAGCCGGGGAAGACACGCGACCGGGGAGCTGTTTTTT,CASRGRHATGELFF
.,TRBJ2-6,TRBV5-4,.,TGTGCCAGCAGCTTGGGACAGCTCCACTCTGGGGCCAACGTCCTGACTTTC,CASSLGQLHSGANVLTF
.,TRBJ1-5,TRBV5-6,.,TGTGCCAGCACCACCTCGCGAGGGTTAGGCAATCAGCCCCAGCATTTT,CASTTSRGLGNQPQHF
.,TRBJ1-5,TRBV11-2,.,TGTGCCAGCAGCTTTGCAGGGTTTCAGCCCCAGCATTTT,CASSFAGFQPQHF
.,TRBJ2-5,TRBV5-4,TRBD2,TGTGCCAGCAGCTGGGGACTAGCGGGAGATGGGGAGACCCAGTACTTC,CASSWGLAGDGETQYF
few,TRBJ1-4,TRBV14,.,TGTGCCAGCAGCCAAGAAGGAGGCCCTGGTGAAAAACTGTTTTTT,CASSQEGGPGEKLFF
.,TRBJ2-3,TRBV19,.,TGTGCCAGTAGTAGGAGAACAGGGAATACAGATACGCAGTATTTT,CASSRRTGNTDTQYF
.,TRBJ1-6,TRBV19,.,TGTGCCAGTAGTATTGAGGTCTCCTATAATTCACCCCTCCACTTT,CASSIEVSYNSPLHF
.,TRBJ1-5,TRBV6-1,TRBD1,TGTGCCAGCACCAAGATAGGAACAGGGGGACAGCCCCAGCATTTT,CASTKIGTGGQPQHF
.,TRBJ1-6,TRBV9,TRBD1,TGTGCCAGCAGAGAAACAGGGGGCGGATTTTCACCCCTCCACTTT,CASRETGGGFSPLHF
.,TRBJ1-5,TRBV19,TRBD1,TGTGCCAGTATAAGCTCGGACAGGGAAGGGCAGCCCCAGCATTTT,CASISSDREGQPQHF
many,TRBJ2-7,TRBV27,.,TGTGCCAGCAGTCCGAAACCGACTAGAAGCTCCTACGAGCAGTACTTC,CASSPKPTRSSYEQYF
.,TRBJ1-5,TRBV24-1,TRBD1,TGTGCCACCAGTGATACCGGGACAGGGGGTCAGCCCCAGCATTTT,CATSDTGTGGQPQHF
.,TRBJ2-2,TRBV25-1,.,TGTGCCAGCAGTGAATTATACACCGGGGAGCTGTTTTTT,CASSELYTGELFF